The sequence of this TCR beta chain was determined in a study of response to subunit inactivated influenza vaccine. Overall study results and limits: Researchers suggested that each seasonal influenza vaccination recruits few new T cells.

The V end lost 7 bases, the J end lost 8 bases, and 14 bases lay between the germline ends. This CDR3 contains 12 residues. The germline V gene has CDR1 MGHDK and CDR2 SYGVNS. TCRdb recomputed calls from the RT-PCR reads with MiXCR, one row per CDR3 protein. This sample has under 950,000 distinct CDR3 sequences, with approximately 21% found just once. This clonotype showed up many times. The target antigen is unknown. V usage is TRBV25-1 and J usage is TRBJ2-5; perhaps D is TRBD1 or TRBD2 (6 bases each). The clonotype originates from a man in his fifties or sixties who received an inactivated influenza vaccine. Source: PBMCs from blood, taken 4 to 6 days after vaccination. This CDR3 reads CASTAPGGTQYF. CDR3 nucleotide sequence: TGTGCCAGCACCGCACCCGGGGGCACCCAGTACTTC.